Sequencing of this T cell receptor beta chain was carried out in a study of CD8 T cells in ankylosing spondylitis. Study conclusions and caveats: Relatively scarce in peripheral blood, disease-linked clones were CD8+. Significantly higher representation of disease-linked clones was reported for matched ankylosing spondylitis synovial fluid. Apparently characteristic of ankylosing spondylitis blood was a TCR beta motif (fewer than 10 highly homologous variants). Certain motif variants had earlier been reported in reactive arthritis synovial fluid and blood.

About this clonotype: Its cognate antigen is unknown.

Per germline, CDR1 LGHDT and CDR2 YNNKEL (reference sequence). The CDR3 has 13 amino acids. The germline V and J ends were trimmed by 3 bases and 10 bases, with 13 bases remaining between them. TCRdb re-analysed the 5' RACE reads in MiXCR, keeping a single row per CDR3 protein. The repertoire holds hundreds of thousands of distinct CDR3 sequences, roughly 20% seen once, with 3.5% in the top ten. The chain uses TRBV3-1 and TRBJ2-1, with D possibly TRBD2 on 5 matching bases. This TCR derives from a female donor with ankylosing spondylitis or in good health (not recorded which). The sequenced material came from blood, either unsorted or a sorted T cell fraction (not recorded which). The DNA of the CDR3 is TGTGCCAGCAGCCACTGGGAGAGGGTCGAGCAGTTCTTC. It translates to CASSHWERVEQFF.